The clone carrying this TCR beta chain showed up just once. Produced via immunoSEQ multiplex PCR; TCRdb's table is partial and in-frame only. The sample comprises some 1.5 million clones, 98% of which are singletons, and 0.45% rests with the top ten. This sample stems from a study of shared clonotypes between healthy human individuals. Germline-derived CDR1 and CDR2 are SGHAT and FQNNGV. Trimming took 3 bases from V and 3 from J, leaving 12 bases between them. The CDR3 length is 15 residues. The sequenced sample was naive CD4+ T cells sorted from blood. Subset of the sample: CD45RA+ positively selected. This TCR came from a man aged 25 to 45 in good health. The rearrangement links TRBV11-2 to TRBJ2-1; D might be TRBD1 (5 bases). The CDR3 is CASSFSGIFYNEQFF. In DNA form, the CDR3 reads TGTGCCAGCAGCTTTTCAGGGATCTTCTACAATGAGCAGTTCTTC.